The next 14 T cell receptor beta chains were all read from a single sample in a study of CD8+ T cells in alopecia areata. Sequencing relied on a cDNA template that was reverse transcribed from extracted RNA. This table comes from immunoSEQ multiplex PCR, and its TCRdb copy is limited to in-frame clones, with some not included. Counted here are about 190,000 clones, 50% to 60% occurring once; the ten biggest clones make up roughly 14%. The input for sequencing was CD4+ T cells sorted from blood, taken at week 0. The origin of the receptors is a human donor with alopecia areata.

This clone was seen a few times. The chain carries TRBV5-6 and TRBJ1-2, with D uncertain. The V end was cut by 4 bases, the J end by 4 bases, with 20 bases between. The CDR3 length is 16 residues. Per germline, CDR1 SGHDT and CDR2 YYEEEE. Written as DNA, the CDR3 is TGTGCCAGCAGCCCCAAACGATATGAGAGTACCTATGGCTACACCTTC. Its translation is CASSPKRYESTYGYTF.

Worth noting for this clone: This CDR3 is also generated by other DNA sequences in the sample. The chain employs TRBV7-6 and TRBJ1-2; D remains unclear. Germline CDR1 and CDR2: SGHVS and FNYEAQ. The CDR3 sequence is 13 residues long. The ends were cut back, 8 bases at V and 2 bases at J, with 12 bases in the middle. In DNA form, the CDR3 reads TGTGCCAGCTCTCCTACCGGGAACTATGGCTACACCTTC. Translated, it gives CASSPTGNYGYTF.

The chain couples TRBV29-1 to TRBJ1-5; 8 bases map to TRBD1. Germline CDR1 and CDR2: SQVTM and ANQGSEA. The CDR3 loop spans 13 amino acids. V was clipped by 6 bases and J by 5 bases; unmatched bases: 6. The CDR3 nucleotides are TGCAGCGTGCAACAGGGGGTTGATCAGCCCCAGCATTTT. It translates to CSVQQGVDQPQHF. Drawing the rest from reference TRBV29-1 and TRBJ1-5, the complete variable domain is SAVISQKPSRDICQRGTSLTIQCQVDSQVTMMFWYRQQPGQSLTLIATANQGSEATYESGFVIDKFPISRPNLTFSTLTVSNMSPEDSSIYLCSVQQGVDQPQHFGDGTRLSIL.

This clone has a handful of counts. The chain uses TRBV30 and TRBJ2-5; no definite D call. Germline CDR1 is GTSNPN and CDR2 is SVGIG (reference sequence). The CDR3 consists of 14 residues. Deletions cut 0 bases from V and 3 bases from J, with 11 bases between. This CDR3 is CAWSVGLNKETQYF. CDR3 DNA sequence: TGTGCCTGGAGTGTTGGGCTGAACAAAGAGACCCAGTACTTC.

This clone was found once. J is TRBJ1-2 and V is TRBV6-5; maybe TRBD1 (5 bases). V was shortened by 2 bases and J by 5 bases, with 12 bases between the two germline ends. CDR1 is MNHEY and CDR2 is SVGAGI in the germline V gene. The CDR3 totals 14 residues. As DNA, the CDR3 is TGTGCCAGCAGTTACGGCATATCAGGGTATGGCTACACCTTC. It yields the protein CASSYGISGYGYTF.

The gene calls are TRBV4-2 and TRBJ2-3; 12 nucleotides agree with TRBD2. The length of the CDR3 is 16 residues. The V gene end was trimmed by 1 base and the J gene end by 4 bases; junction bases not matched to a gene: 3. CDR1 is LGHNA, CDR2 YNFKEQ, per germline. Here the CDR3 DNA reads TGTGCCAGCAGCCAAGGACTAGCGGGGGCCTCAGATACGCAGTATTTT. Its protein is CASSQGLAGASDTQYF.

This clone was seen more than once but under ten times. The gene calls are TRBV29-1 and TRBJ2-7; D unresolved. Per the germline V gene, CDR1 is SQVTM and CDR2 is ANQGSEA. Trimming cost V 5 bases and J 4 bases, with 15 bases left between them. The CDR3 is 13 residues long. As DNA, the CDR3 is TGCAGCGTTCGTAGGAAATTGGGGTACGAGCAGTACTTC. It yields the protein CSVRRKLGYEQYF.

The chain joins TRBV9 to TRBJ2-5, with D possibly TRBD2 on 6 matching bases. This CDR3 is 16 amino acids long. CDR1 is SGDLS and CDR2 is YYNGEE in the germline V gene. Trimming pared 2 bases from V and 5 bases from J, leaving 19 bases between. CDR3 sequence: CASSVLQGDLLETQYF. CDR3 sequence (DNA): TGTGCCAGCAGCGTCCTACAAGGGGACTTATTGGAGACCCAGTACTTC.

This clone was detected a few times. The genes are TRBV2 and TRBJ2-2; D gene uncertain. CDR1 SNHLY and CDR2 FYNNEI come from the germline V gene. V lost 4 bases and J 7 bases, leaving 16 bases between the germline ends. The CDR3 runs 15 residues. CDR3 sequence: CASSVSPGPIGELFF. CDR3 nucleotide sequence: TGTGCCAGCAGTGTATCGCCAGGACCTATCGGGGAGCTGTTTTTT.

This clone was seen a few times. V gene TRBV6-6 combines with J gene TRBJ2-3; 8 nucleotides align to TRBD2. CDR3 size: 15 residues. Germline CDR1 reads MNHNY; CDR2 reads SVGAGI (reference sequence). J gave up 2 bases and V 2 bases, and 3 bases lay outside the gene matches. CDR3 bases: TGTGCCAGCAGTTACGGGACTAGGTCCACAGATACGCAGTATTTT. Its translation is CASSYGTRSTDTQYF.

This clone occurred a few times. The chain carries TRBV28 and TRBJ2-2; D is unresolved. This CDR3 is 14 amino acids long. V shed 6 bases and J shed 1 base, with 9 bases lying between them. Germline V gives CDR1 MDHEN, CDR2 SYDVKM. DNA for the CDR3: TGTGCCAGCAGCTTGTCACAGAACACCGGGGAGCTGTTTTTT. Translating gives CASSLSQNTGELFF.

The chain links TRBV6-5 to TRBJ2-1; 8 positions match TRBD1. Trimming removed 2 bases from V and 7 bases from J; junction bases left unmatched: 10. Per the germline V gene, CDR1 is MNHEY and CDR2 is SVGAGI. The CDR3 totals 16 residues. The CDR3 loop is CASSYRAGGAWNEQFF. CDR3 nucleotide sequence: TGTGCCAGCAGTTACCGGGCAGGGGGCGCTTGGAATGAGCAGTTCTTC.

The V call is TRBV2, the J call TRBJ2-7; tentatively, D is TRBD2 (6 bases). V dropped 8 bases and J dropped 2 bases, with 13 bases sitting between them. The CDR3 covers 13 residues. Looked up from germline, CDR1 is SNHLY and CDR2 is FYNNEI. The CDR3 loop reads CASGGTGPYEQYF. As DNA, the CDR3 is TGTGCCAGCGGGGGGACGGGGCCCTACGAGCAGTACTTC.

The J gene is TRBJ1-1, the V gene TRBV5-1, with 8 nucleotides matching TRBD1. J was trimmed by 4 bases and V by 0 bases; bases with no gene match: 11. The CDR3 extends over 17 amino acids. CDR1 SGHRS and CDR2 YFSETQ come from the germline V gene. The CDR3 loop is CASSLALQGASGTEAFF. In DNA form, the CDR3 reads TGCGCCAGCAGCTTGGCTCTGCAGGGGGCCAGCGGCACTGAAGCTTTCTTT.